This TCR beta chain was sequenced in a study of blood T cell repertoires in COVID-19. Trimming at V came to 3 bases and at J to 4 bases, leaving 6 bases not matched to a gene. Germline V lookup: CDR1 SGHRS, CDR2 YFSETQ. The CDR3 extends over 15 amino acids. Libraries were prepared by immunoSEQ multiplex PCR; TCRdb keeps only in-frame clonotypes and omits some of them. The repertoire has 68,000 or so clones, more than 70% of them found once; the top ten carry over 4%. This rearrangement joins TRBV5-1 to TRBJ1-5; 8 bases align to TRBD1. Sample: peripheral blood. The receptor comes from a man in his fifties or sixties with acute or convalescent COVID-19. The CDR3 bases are TGCGCCAGCAGCTCTGGACAGGGCGAGAATCAGCCCCAGCATTTT. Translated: CASSSGQGENQPQHF. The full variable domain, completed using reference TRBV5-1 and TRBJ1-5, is KAGVTQTPRYLIKTRGQQVTLSCSPISGHRSVSWYQQTPGQGLQFLFEYFSETQRNKGNFPGRFSGRQFSNSRSEMNVSTLELGDSALYLCASSSGQGENQPQHFGDGTRLSIL.